This TCR beta chain was recorded in a study of OX40 agonist ivuxolimab in advanced cancers. With autoimmune disease history or systemic immunosuppression, patients were excluded. The method was immunoSEQ multiplex PCR; TCRdb's version includes in-frame clones alone and lacks a portion of them. The table shows 57,000 or so clones, with under 95% occurring only once. Germline V gene lookup returns CDR1 SGDLS and CDR2 YYNGEE. V trimming: 0 bases; J trimming: 3 bases; junction bases outside the gene matches: 5. CDR3 length equals 15 residues. This sequence originates from an adult with an advanced solid tumor such as melanoma, head and neck, liver or kidney cancer. The input for sequencing was CD4+ or CD8+ T cells sorted from blood, taken in a trial of the OX40 agonist ivuxolimab. This rearrangement joins TRBV9 to TRBJ2-7; 8 bases match TRBD2. CDR3 DNA: TGTGCCAGCAGCGTAGGGGCAGCGGGAGTCTACGAGCAGTACTTC. It codes for CASSVGAAGVYEQYF.